One and the same sample provided the 9 T cell receptor beta chains below, sequenced in a study of OX40 agonist ivuxolimab in advanced cancers. Assay used: immunoSEQ multiplex PCR; TCRdb lists only in-frame clones, some missing. The sample has about 22,000 clones; roughly 93% are singletons. The source material was CD4+ or CD8+ T cells sorted from blood, sampled in a trial of the OX40 agonist ivuxolimab. The receptor source for this set is an adult with an advanced solid tumor such as melanoma, head and neck, liver or kidney cancer.

In this sample, this clone turned up once. The J gene is TRBJ1-1, the V gene TRBV5-1; perhaps TRBD1 as D (5 bases). This CDR3 has 15 amino acids. CDR1 SGHRS and CDR2 YFSETQ come from the germline V gene. Trimming removed 4 bases from V and 1 base from J, with 14 bases in between. CDR3 amino acids: CASSNPGLRNTEAFF. DNA for the CDR3: TGCGCCAGCAGCAACCCGGGACTCAGGAACACTGAAGCTTTCTTT. The whole variable domain, remainder taken from reference TRBV5-1 and TRBJ1-1, is KAGVTQTPRYLIKTRGQQVTLSCSPISGHRSVSWYQQTPGQGLQFLFEYFSETQRNKGNFPGRFSGRQFSNSRSEMNVSTLELGDSALYLCASSNPGLRNTEAFFGQGTRLTVV.

The chain couples TRBV5-1 to TRBJ2-1, with 7 bases fitting TRBD1. The J segment lost 9 bases and the V segment lost 4 bases, leaving 10 bases of the junction unmatched. The germline gives CDR1 SGHRS, CDR2 YFSETQ. The CDR3 length is 14 residues. CDR3 bases: TGCGCCAGCAGCGAAACTGTGACAGGGACTGAGCAGTTCTTC. It yields the protein CASSETVTGTEQFF.

CDR3 DNA: TGTGCCAGCAGTGCCGGAGGGGGGAGCACAGATACGCAGTATTTT. Residues: CASSAGGGSTDTQYF. J is TRBJ2-3 and V is TRBV7-9, with D possibly called TRBD1 or TRBD2 (6 bases each). The V gene's germline CDR1 is SEHNR and CDR2 FQNEAQ (reference sequence). The length of the CDR3 is 15 residues. The V gene lost 6 bases and the J gene lost 0 bases, with 13 bases spanning the gap. The whole variable domain, filled in from reference TRBV7-9 and TRBJ2-3, reads DTGVSQNPRHKITKRGQNVTFRCDPISEHNRLYWYRQTLGQGPEFLTYFQNEAQLEKSRLLSDRFSAERPKGSFSTLEIQRTEQGDSAMYLCASSAGGGSTDTQYFGPGTRLTVL.

The V gene is TRBV7-2, the J gene TRBJ1-5; 9 positions agree with TRBD1. From germline, CDR1 is SGHTA and CDR2 FQGNSA. This CDR3 comprises 16 residues. With V trimmed by 3 bases and J by 7 bases, 10 bases remained unmatched. The CDR3 DNA sequence: TGTGCCAGCAGCTTTCAAGGACAGGGGCCGGGGCAGCCCCAGCATTTT. Translated, it gives CASSFQGQGPGQPQHF.

The chain combines TRBV19 with TRBJ1-1; TRBD1 aligns across 8 bases. Unmatched junction bases numbered 8, after V lost 3 bases and J lost 5 bases. The V gene's germline CDR1 is LNHDA and CDR2 SQIVND (reference sequence). This CDR3 has 15 residues. CDR3 amino acids: CASSIRTGRNTEAFF. CDR3 bases: TGTGCCAGTAGTATCAGGACAGGGAGGAATACTGAAGCTTTCTTT.

The chain recombines TRBV5-4 with TRBJ2-3; D unresolved. V shed 4 bases and J shed 0 bases, with 9 bases lying between them. Germline CDR1 reads SGHNT; CDR2 reads YYREEE (reference sequence). The CDR3 loop spans 14 amino acids. The CDR3 is CASSPPTSTDTQYF. As DNA, the CDR3 is TGTGCCAGCAGCCCTCCGACTAGCACAGATACGCAGTATTTT.

The gene calls are TRBV5-1 and TRBJ2-5; D is perhaps TRBD1 or TRBD2 (6 bases each). The germline V and J ends were trimmed by 5 bases and 5 bases, with 13 bases remaining between them. The CDR3 consists of 13 residues. The germline V gene has CDR1 SGHRS and CDR2 YFSETQ. The CDR3 loop reads CASSPRGQETQYF. The CDR3 DNA sequence: TGCGCCAGCAGTCCTCGGGGGCAGGAGACCCAGTACTTC.

J is TRBJ2-2 and V is TRBV7-9; D perhaps matches TRBD1 (5 bases). The germline V gene encodes CDR1 SEHNR and CDR2 FQNEAQ (reference sequence). Trimming took off 5 bases at V and 5 bases at J, with 15 bases between the two ends. The CDR3 sequence is 15 residues long. This CDR3 reads CASSPVTASTGELFF. The DNA for the CDR3 is TGTGCCAGCAGCCCCGTGACAGCGTCGACCGGGGAGCTGTTTTTT.

A word on this clone: Germline and junction disagree at one end, which may indicate a read error. The chain employs TRBV27 and TRBJ2-7, with 7 positions matching TRBD1. Germline loops: CDR1 MNHEY, CDR2 SMNVEV (reference sequence). The CDR3 contains 15 residues. The CDR3 is CAGSLTGTEFYEQYF. CDR3 DNA: TGTGCCGGCAGTTTAACCGGGACAGAGTTCTACGAGCAGTACTTC.